This TCR beta chain was observed in a study of blood T cells in healthy people across ages (dated by TCRdb to 2014 to 2015). In the study overall: In model experiments, template switching captured roughly one uniquely barcoded TCR beta cDNA molecule for every two T cells. The study analyzed two additional independent replicas of 1 million unique cDNA reads from the same blood draw for two donors, one aged 18 to 30 and one aged 80 or older. To track age-related changes in TCR beta repertoire diversity, the study relied on deep sequencing normalized with unique cDNA molecular identifiers. Donors of different ages were randomly distributed across sequencing lanes to avoid experimental bias. The donors were divided into four age groups: young (average approximately 17 years), middle-aged (approximately 41), aged (about 60) and long-lived (approximately 74). Points the paper makes about the study in general: Observed TCR beta diversity per million T cells fell roughly linearly with age, and a significant reduction was already apparent by age roughly 40. Because the CMV infection status of the donors was unknown, age-related changes in expanded clonotypes may potentially have been confounded. Estimates of total diversity from one million sequenced T cells were regarded as lower bounds and underestimates. Compared with the aged group, the long-lived group had more naive CD4+ T cells, fewer expanded clones and increased TCR diversity, suggesting age selection. The percentage of naive T cells measured by flow cytometry correlated strongly with observed TCR beta diversity. Bulk unsorted PBMC profiling prevented conclusive comparison of naive and antigen-experienced compartments.

About this clonotype: The target of this receptor is not known. The junction departs from germline at one end; a sequencing error may be responsible.

Systemically healthy Caucasian individuals from Russia, 39 in total and aged about 6 to 100 years, were included as donors. Approximately 9.7 milliliters of peripheral blood were drawn from each donor into EDTA-treated Vacutainer tubes. Ficoll-Paque density-gradient centrifugation was used to isolate PBMCs, with at least 6.5 million obtained per sample. Trizol reagent was used to extract total RNA from the PBMCs, yielding at least 5.5 micrograms per sample. Naive CD45RAhigh/CD27high T cell percentages were measured by flow cytometry on a PBMC aliquot from every donor. The CDR3 contains 14 residues, cysteine and phenylalanine counted. The only DNA kept is the CDR3, 42 bases in frame from the first base. As encoded in the germline V gene (reference sequence), CDR1 is DFQATT while CDR2 is SNEGSKA. Library preparation was by 5' RACE. For sequencing, an Illumina HiSeq 2500 was employed. A second roughly 7 to 11 cycle PCR used a sample-barcoded 5' primer and a J-beta primer mix. Each TCR beta cDNA molecule received a unique molecular identifier from a template-switch 5' adaptor carrying 12 random nucleotides. Each sample yielded at least 2.5 million CDR3-containing paired-end reads. First-strand cDNA synthesis was performed from all RNA using the Mint cDNA synthesis kit, with priming by a TRBC-specific oligonucleotide. After uracil-DNA glycosylase treatment, a first 18-cycle PCR used universal primers M1SS and BC2_uni_R on all cDNA. Per the original workflow: Each sample was normalized by randomly selecting 1 million high-quality reads, each carrying a distinct molecular identifier. Reads with shared molecular identifiers were discarded instead of being binned into consensus sequences. MiTCR, set to a Q25 quality threshold and the strictest error-elimination algorithm, was used for CDR3 identification, clonotype clustering and error correction. Lower-bound total TCR beta diversity was estimated with a nonparametric unseen species model using Euler transformation. TCRdb redid the processing of the public reads, applying fastp at Q25 and MiXCR, and retained in-frame beta chains. When rows share a CDR3 protein, they turn into one entry using the most common DNA and genes. These V and J calls rely on TCRdb rather than the paper's analysis. This sample is represented by about 640,000 distinct CDR3 sequences; 45% to 65% of them were singletons. The ten largest clonotypes hold over 30% of the sample.

The sequence was collected from a man aged 60-69 years in good health. The sequenced sample consisted of blood. The chain uses TRBV20-1 and TRBJ2-7; TRBD2 is perhaps the D gene, given 5 matching bases. The DNA end lines up better with TRBJ2-5; the J call may be wrong. The encoded CDR3 is CSATTRFRQGTQYF. DNA sequence: TGCAGTGCTACCACTAGATTTCGACAAGGGACCCAGTACTTC.